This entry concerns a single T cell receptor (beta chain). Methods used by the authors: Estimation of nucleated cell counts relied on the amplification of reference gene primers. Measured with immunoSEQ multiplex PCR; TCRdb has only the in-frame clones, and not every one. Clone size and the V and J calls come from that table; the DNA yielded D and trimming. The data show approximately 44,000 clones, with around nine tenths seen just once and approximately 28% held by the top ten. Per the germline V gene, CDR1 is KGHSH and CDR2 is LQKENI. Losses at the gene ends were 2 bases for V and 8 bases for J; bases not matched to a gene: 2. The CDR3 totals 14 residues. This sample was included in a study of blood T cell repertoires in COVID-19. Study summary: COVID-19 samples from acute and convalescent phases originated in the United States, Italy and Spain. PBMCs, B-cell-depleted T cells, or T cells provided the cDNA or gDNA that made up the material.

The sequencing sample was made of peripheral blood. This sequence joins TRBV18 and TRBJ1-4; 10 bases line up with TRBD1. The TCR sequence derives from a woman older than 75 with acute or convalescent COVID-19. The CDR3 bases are TGTGCCAGCTCACCAGACAGGGGGCGAGAAAAACTGTTTTTT. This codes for CASSPDRGREKLFF.